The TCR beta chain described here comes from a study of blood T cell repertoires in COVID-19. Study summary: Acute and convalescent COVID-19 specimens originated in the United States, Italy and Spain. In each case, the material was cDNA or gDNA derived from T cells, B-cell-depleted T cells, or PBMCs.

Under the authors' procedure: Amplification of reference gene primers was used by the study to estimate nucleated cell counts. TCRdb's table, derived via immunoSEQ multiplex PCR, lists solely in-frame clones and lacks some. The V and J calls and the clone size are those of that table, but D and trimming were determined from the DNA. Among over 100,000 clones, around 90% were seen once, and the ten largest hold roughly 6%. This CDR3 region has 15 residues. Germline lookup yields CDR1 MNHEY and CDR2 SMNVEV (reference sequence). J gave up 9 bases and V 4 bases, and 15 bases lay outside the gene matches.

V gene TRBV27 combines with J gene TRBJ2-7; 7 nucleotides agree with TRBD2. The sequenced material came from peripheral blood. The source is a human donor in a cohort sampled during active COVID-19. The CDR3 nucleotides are TGTGCCAGCAGTTACGCCCGGGGGGAAGGCGCGCGGCAGTACTTC. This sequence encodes CASSYARGEGARQYF.